Below, 3 T cell receptor beta chains from the same sample are listed, as sequenced in a study of blood T cell repertoires in COVID-19. Profiling relied on immunoSEQ multiplex PCR, and the TCRdb table lists in-frame clones only, not all of them. This sample has roughly 520,000 clones, with approximately 87% found just once. Sequencing used PBMCs or T cells enriched from blood (not recorded which). Receptors originate from a middle-aged woman who had recovered from COVID-19.

The J gene is TRBJ2-6, the V gene TRBV7-8, with D perhaps matching TRBD1 (5 bases). The CDR3 contains 15 residues. CDR1 SGHVS and CDR2 FQNEAQ come from the germline V gene. With 6 bases removed from V and 1 base from J, the gap between germline ends came to 10 bases. The CDR3: CASRYTGSGANVLTF. The CDR3, as DNA: TGTGCCAGCAGATATACAGGATCTGGGGCCAACGTCCTGACTTTC. Based on the CDR3 plus reference TRBV7-8 and TRBJ2-6, the full variable domain is GAGVSQSPRYKVAKRGQDVALRCDPISGHVSLFWYQQALGQGPEFLTYFQNEAQLDKSGLPSDRFFAERPEGSVSTLKIQRTQQEDSAVYLCASRYTGSGANVLTFGAGSRLTVL.

This clone was counted a single time. This chain links TRBV27 with TRBJ1-5, with D maybe TRBD1 (6 bases). CDR1 and CDR2 (germline): MNHEY, SMNVEV (reference sequence). The V end was cut by 5 bases, the J end by 4 bases, with 12 bases between. The CDR3 totals 14 residues. CDR3 in amino acids: CASSPLTGNQPQHF. The CDR3 nucleotides read TGTGCCAGCAGTCCACTGACAGGAAATCAGCCCCAGCATTTT.

The chain couples TRBV11-3 to TRBJ2-5; TRBD2 aligns across 10 bases. The length of the CDR3 is 15 residues. Germline V gene lookup returns CDR1 SGHNT and CDR2 YENEEA. With 0 bases clipped from V and 7 bases from J, the junction kept 5 bases outside the gene matches. CDR3 nucleotides: TGTGCCAGCAGCTTAGAGGGACTAGCGATGGGGACCCAGTACTTC. Its translation is CASSLEGLAMGTQYF.